This T cell receptor beta chain was sequenced for a study of T-cell reconstitution after alpha-beta-depleted transplantation in children. V shed 5 bases and J shed 9 bases, with 14 bases lying between them. This CDR3 is built from 13 residues. Germline-derived CDR1 and CDR2 are MNHEY and SMNVEV (reference sequence). The TCRbeta library incorporated unique molecular identifiers. TCRdb analysed the PCR reads with MiXCR anew, one entry per CDR3 protein. The sample records roughly 100,000 distinct CDR3 sequences, approximately 9.2% being singletons. There are a few counts of this clonotype. The sample consisted of PBMCs from the stem cell graft donor, taken from the stem cell graft. The V call is TRBV27, the J call TRBJ2-1; D might be TRBD1 (5 bases). This TCR was sampled from a human donor who donated a stem cell graft to a child with congenital amegakaryocytic thrombocytopenia. CDR3: CASSTGQLREQFF. In nucleotides, the CDR3 is TGTGCCAGCAGTACAGGACAACTGCGTGAGCAGTTCTTC.